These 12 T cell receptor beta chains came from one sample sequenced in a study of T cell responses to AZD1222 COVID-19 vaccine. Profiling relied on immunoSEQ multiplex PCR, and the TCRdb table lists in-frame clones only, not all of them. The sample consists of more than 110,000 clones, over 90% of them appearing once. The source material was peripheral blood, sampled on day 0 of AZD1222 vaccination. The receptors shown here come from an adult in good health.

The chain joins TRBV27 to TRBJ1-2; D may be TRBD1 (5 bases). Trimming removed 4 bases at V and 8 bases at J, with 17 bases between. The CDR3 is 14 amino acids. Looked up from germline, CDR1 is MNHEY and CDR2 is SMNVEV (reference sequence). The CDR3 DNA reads TGTGCCAGCAGTTCTCTCCAGGGACGATCCGGCTACACCTTC. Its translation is CASSSLQGRSGYTF.

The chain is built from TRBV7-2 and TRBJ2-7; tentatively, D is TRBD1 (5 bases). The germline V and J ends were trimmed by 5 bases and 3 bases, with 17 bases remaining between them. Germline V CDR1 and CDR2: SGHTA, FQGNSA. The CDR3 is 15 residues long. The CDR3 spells CASSPQGKGVYEQYF. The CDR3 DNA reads TGTGCCAGCAGCCCTCAGGGAAAAGGGGTCTACGAGCAGTACTTC. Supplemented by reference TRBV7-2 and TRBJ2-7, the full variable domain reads GAGVSQSPSNKVTEKGKDVELRCDPISGHTALYWYRQSLGQGLEFLIYFQGNSAPDKSGLPSDRFSAERTGGSVSTLTIQRTQQEDSAVYLCASSPQGKGVYEQYFGPGTRLTVT.

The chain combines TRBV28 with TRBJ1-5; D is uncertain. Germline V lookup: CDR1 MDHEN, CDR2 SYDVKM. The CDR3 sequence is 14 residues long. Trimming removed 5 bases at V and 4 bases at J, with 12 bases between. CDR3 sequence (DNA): TGTGCCAGCAGTGAGCCTGAATCTAATCAGCCCCAGCATTTT. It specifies CASSEPESNQPQHF. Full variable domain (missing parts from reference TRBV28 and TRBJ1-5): DVKVTQSSRYLVKRTGEKVFLECVQDMDHENMFWYRQDPGLGLRLIYFSYDVKMKEKGDIPEGYSVSREKKERFSLILESASTNQTSMYLCASSEPESNQPQHFGDGTRLSIL.

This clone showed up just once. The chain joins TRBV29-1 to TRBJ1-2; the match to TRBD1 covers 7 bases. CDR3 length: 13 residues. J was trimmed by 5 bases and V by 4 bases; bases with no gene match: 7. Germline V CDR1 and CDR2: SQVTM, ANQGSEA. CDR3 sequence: CSVGQGIGYGYTF. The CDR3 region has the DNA TGCAGCGTTGGACAGGGTATAGGGTATGGCTACACCTTC.

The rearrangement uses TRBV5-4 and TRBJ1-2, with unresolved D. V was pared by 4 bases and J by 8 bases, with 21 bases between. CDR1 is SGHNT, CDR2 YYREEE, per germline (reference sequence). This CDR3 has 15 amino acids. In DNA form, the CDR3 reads TGTGCCAGCAGCAACCCTATTGACATCCGAGGGGGCTACACCTTC. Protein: CASSNPIDIRGGYTF.

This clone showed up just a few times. Here the CDR3 DNA reads TGTGCCAGCAGCCCATCAGGGATTGAAAAACTGTTTTTT. Translating gives CASSPSGIEKLFF. The J gene is TRBJ1-4, the V gene TRBV7-9, with a possible D match to TRBD1 (5 bases). Trimming shortened V by 5 bases and J by 7 bases, and 11 bases separated the two germline ends. Germline V CDR1 and CDR2: SEHNR, FQNEAQ (reference sequence). This CDR3 comprises 13 residues.

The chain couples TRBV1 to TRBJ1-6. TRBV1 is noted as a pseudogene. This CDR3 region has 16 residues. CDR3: CTSSQVRQPYNSPLHF. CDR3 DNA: TGCACCAGCAGCCAAGTGAGGCAGCCTTATAATTCACCCCTCCACTTT.

This chain's CDR3 is CATSRDISTQGFEKLFF. The CDR3, as DNA: TGTGCCACCAGCAGAGATATCTCAACCCAGGGGTTTGAAAAACTGTTTTTT. The chain carries TRBV15 and TRBJ1-4, with a tentative D call TRBD1 (6 bases). The germline V gene has CDR1 LNHNV and CDR2 YYDKDF (reference sequence). The CDR3 is 17 amino acids. The ends were cut back, 0 bases at V and 7 bases at J, with 18 bases in the middle.

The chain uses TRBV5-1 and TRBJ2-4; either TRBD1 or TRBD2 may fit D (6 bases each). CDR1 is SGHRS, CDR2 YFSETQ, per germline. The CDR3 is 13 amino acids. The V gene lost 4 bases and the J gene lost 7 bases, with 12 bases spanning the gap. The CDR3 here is CASSPTGANIQYF. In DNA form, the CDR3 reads TGCGCCAGCAGCCCGACGGGGGCGAACATTCAGTACTTC.

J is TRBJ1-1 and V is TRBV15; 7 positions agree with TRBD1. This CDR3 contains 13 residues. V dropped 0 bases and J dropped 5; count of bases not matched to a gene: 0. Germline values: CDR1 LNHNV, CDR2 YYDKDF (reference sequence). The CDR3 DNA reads TGTGCCACCAGCAGAGACAGGGGGACTGAAGCTTTCTTT. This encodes CATSRDRGTEAFF. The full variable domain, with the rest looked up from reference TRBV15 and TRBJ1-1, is DAMVIQNPRYQVTQFGKPVTLSCSQTLNHNVMYWYQQKSSQAPKLLFHYYDKDFNNEADTPDNFQSRRPNTSFCFLDIRSPGLGDTAMYLCATSRDRGTEAFFGQGTRLTVV.

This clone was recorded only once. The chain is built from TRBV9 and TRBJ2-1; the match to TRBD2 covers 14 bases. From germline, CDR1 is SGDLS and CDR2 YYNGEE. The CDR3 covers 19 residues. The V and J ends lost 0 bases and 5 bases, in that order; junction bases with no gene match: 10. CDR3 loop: CASSVALGLAGGGHNEQFF. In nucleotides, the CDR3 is TGTGCCAGCAGCGTAGCTTTAGGACTAGCGGGAGGTGGGCACAATGAGCAGTTCTTC.

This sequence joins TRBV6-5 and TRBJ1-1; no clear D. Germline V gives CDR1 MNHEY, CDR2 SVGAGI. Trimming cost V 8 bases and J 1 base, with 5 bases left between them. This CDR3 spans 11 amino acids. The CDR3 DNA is TGTGCCAGCTACCGGAACACTGAAGCTTTCTTT. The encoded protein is CASYRNTEAFF.